This TCR beta chain comes out of a study of graft-versus-host responses after intestinal transplantation. For the study at large: As for transplant type, recipients had multivisceral, liver-intestinal, or isolated intestinal grafts. Induction using anti-thymocyte globulin, followed by tacrolimus and steroids for approximately three years, was given to all recipients.

Findings and limits, study-wide: In recipient marrow, GvH clones were found, and some appeared first in ileum or blood.

V shed 5 bases and J 6 bases; nucleotides not matched to a gene: 12. CDR1 is MDHEN and CDR2 is SYDVKM in the germline V gene. CDR3 length: 16 amino acids. Concerning this clone: Its antigen is currently unknown.

Produced via immunoSEQ multiplex PCR; TCRdb's table is partial and in-frame only. Among 70,000 or so clones, 84% were seen once, and the ten largest hold 0.39%. V usage is TRBV28 and J usage is TRBJ2-3; 9 nucleotides line up with TRBD2. Specimen: unstimulated CD4+ T cells sorted from spleen or lymph node cells, collected before transplant. This receptor was identified in a human donor who was the organ donor for an intestinal transplant. CDR3 loop: CASSPSTGGGEDTQYF. CDR3 sequence (DNA): TGTGCCAGCAGTCCCTCGACCGGCGGGGGGGAGGATACGCAGTATTTT. Together with reference TRBV28 and TRBJ2-3, the CDR3 gives the full variable domain: DVKVTQSSRYLVKRTGEKVFLECVQDMDHENMFWYRQDPGLGLRLIYFSYDVKMKEKGDIPEGYSVSREKKERFSLILESASTNQTSMYLCASSPSTGGGEDTQYFGPGTRLTVL.